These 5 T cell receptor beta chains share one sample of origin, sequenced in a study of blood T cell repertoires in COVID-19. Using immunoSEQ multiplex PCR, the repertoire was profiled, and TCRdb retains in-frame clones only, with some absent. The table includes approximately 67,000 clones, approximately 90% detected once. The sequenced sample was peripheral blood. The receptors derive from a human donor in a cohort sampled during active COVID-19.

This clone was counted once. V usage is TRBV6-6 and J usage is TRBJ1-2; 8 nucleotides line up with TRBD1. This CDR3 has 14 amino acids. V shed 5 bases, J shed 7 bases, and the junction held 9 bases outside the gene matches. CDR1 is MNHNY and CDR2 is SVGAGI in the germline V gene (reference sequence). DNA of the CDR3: TGTGCCAGCAGTCTTGGACAGGGTTTGAGTGGCTACACCTTC. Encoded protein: CASSLGQGLSGYTF.

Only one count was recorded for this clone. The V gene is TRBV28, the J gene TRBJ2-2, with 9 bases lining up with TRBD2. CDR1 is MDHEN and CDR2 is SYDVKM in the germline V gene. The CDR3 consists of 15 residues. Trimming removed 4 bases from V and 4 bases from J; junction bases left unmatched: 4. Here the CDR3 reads CASSSSGGITGELFF. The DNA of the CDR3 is TGTGCCAGCAGTTCGAGCGGGGGGATCACCGGGGAGCTGTTTTTT.

DNA of the CDR3: TGTGCCAGCAGTGAAGCGGGGACAGCCCTCTATGGCTACACCTTC. Its translation: CASSEAGTALYGYTF. The V and J genes are TRBV2 and TRBJ1-2; 7 positions agree with TRBD1. CDR3 length: 15 residues. Trimming took 0 bases from V and 4 from J; bases not matched to a gene: 5. From germline, CDR1 is SNHLY and CDR2 FYNNEI. The full variable domain, in which reference TRBV2 and TRBJ1-2 provide the parts outside the CDR3, is EPEVTQTPSHQVTQMGQEVILRCVPISNHLYFYWYRQILGQKVEFLVSFYNNEISEKSEIFDDQFSVERPDGSNFTLKIRSTKLEDSAMYFCASSEAGTALYGYTFGSGTRLTVV.

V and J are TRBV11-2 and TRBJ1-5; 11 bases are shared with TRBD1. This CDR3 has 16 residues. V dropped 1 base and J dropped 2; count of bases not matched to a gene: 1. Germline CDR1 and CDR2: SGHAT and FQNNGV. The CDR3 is CASSLVGQGGNQPQHF. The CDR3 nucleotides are TGTGCCAGCAGCTTAGTGGGACAGGGGGGCAATCAGCCCCAGCATTTT.

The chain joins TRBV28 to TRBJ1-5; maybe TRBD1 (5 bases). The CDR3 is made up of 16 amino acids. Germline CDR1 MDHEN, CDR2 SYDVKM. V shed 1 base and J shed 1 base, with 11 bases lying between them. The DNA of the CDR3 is TGTGCCAGCAGTTTATCCCCCGACAGCAGCAATCAGCCCCAGCATTTT. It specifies CASSLSPDSSNQPQHF.